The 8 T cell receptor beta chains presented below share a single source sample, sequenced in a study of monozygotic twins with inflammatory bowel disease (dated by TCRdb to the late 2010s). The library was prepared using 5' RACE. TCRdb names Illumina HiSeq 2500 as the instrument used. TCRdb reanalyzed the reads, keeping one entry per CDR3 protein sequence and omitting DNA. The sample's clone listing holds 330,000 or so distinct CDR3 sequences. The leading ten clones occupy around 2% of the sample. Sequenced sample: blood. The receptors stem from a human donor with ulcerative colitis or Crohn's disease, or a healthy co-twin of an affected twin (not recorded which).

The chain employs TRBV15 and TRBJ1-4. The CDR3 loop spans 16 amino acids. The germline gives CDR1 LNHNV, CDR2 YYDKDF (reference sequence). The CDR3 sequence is CATSSPRDFLGEKLFF.

CDR3 loop: CAWSVTGLEAFF. V gene TRBV30 combines with J gene TRBJ1-1; TCRdb selects TRBD1, and the lack of DNA leaves this call unchecked. The CDR3 covers 12 residues. Germline-derived CDR1 and CDR2 are GTSNPN and SVGIG (reference sequence).

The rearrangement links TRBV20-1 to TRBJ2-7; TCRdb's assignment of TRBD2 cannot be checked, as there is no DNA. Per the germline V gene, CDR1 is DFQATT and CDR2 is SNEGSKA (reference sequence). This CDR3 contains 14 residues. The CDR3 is CSARDPRDQYEQYF.

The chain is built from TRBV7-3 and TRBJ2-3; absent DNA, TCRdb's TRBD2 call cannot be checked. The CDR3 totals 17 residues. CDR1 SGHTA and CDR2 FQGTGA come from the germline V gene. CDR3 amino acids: CASSLNVGERITDTQYF.

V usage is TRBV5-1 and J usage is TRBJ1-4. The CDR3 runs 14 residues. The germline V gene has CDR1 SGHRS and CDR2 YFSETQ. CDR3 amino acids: CASGQADPNEKLFF.

The CDR3 region is CASSDSSGTEAFF. This sequence joins TRBV6-4 and TRBJ1-1. The CDR3 is 13 amino acids. From germline, CDR1 is MRHNA and CDR2 SNTAGT.

CDR3 amino acids: CVSSLGGTLSYNEQFF. The chain couples TRBV5-4 to TRBJ2-1; checking the TCRdb D call of TRBD1 is not possible without DNA. Germline assignment: CDR1 SGHNT and CDR2 YYREEE (reference sequence). This CDR3 region has 16 residues.

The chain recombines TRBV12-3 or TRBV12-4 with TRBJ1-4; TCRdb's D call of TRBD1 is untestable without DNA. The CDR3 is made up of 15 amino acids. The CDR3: CASSPLDPAGEKLFF.